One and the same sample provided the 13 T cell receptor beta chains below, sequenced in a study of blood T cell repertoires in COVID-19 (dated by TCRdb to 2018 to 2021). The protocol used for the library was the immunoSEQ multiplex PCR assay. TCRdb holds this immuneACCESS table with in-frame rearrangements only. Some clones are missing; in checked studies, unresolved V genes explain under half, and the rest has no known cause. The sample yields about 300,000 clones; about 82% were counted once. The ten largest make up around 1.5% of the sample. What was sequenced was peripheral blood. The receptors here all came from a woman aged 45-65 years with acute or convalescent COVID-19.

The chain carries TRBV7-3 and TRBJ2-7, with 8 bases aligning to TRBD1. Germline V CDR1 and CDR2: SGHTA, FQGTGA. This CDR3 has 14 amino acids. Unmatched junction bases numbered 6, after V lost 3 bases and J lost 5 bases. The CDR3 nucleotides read TGTGCCAGCAGCTTTCAGGGGGCGAGAAACGAGCAGTACTTC. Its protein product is CASSFQGARNEQYF.

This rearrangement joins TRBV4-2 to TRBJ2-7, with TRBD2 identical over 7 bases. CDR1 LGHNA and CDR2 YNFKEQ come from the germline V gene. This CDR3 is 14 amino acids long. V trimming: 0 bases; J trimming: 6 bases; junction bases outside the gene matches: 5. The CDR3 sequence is CASSQDRAGAEQYF. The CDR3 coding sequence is TGTGCCAGCAGCCAAGATCGGGCGGGAGCCGAGCAGTACTTC.

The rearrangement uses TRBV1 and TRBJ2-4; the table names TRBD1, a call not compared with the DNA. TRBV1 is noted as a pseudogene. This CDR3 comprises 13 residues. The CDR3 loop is CTSGPGQKNIQYF. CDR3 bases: TGCACCAGCGGACCGGGACAGAAAAACATTCAGTACTTC.

The CDR3 region is CATSDGQNNQPQHF. The CDR3 DNA reads TGTGCCACCAGTGATGGACAGAACAATCAGCCCCAGCATTTT. The chain has TRBV24-1 and TRBJ1-5; the D gene is possibly TRBD1 (6 bases). Germline lookup yields CDR1 KGHDR and CDR2 SFDVKD. This CDR3 is 14 amino acids long. Trimming took 3 bases from V and 3 from J, leaving 8 bases between them.

CDR3 sequence (DNA): TGTGCCAGTAGTGGGGCAGCCTACGAGCAGTACTTC. Protein sequence: CASSGAAYEQYF. This chain connects TRBV19 to TRBJ2-7; TRBD1 is a possible D gene (5 bases). V lost 5 bases and J 2 bases, leaving 7 bases between the germline ends. Germline CDR1 is LNHDA and CDR2 is SQIVND (reference sequence). This CDR3 contains 12 residues.

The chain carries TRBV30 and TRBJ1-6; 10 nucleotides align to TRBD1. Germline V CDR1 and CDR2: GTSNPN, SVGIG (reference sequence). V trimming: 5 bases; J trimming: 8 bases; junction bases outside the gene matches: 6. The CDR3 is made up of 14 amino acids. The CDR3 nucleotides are TGTGCCTGGGGCCGGGACAGGGGTTATTCACCCCTCCACTTT. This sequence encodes CAWGRDRGYSPLHF.

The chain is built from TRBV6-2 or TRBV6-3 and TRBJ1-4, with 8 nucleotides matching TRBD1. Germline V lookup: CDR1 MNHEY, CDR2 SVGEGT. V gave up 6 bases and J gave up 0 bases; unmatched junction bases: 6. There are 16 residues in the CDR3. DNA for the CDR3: TGTGCCAGCAGCGCCCCGGGACAGGCAACTAATGAAAAACTGTTTTTT. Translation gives CASSAPGQATNEKLFF.

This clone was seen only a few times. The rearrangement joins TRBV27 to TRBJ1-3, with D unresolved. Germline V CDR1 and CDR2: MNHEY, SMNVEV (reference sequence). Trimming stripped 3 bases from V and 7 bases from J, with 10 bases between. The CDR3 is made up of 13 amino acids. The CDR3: CASSFTRFNTIYF. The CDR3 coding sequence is TGTGCCAGCAGTTTCACCCGGTTCAACACCATATATTTT.

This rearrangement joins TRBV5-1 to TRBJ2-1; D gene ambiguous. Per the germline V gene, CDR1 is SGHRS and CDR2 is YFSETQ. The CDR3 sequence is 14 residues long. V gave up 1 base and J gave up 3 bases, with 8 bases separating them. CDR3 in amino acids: CASSLLTHYNEQFF. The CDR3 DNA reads TGCGCCAGCAGCTTGTTGACACACTACAATGAGCAGTTCTTC. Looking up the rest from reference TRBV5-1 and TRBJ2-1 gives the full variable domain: KAGVTQTPRYLIKTRGQQVTLSCSPISGHRSVSWYQQTPGQGLQFLFEYFSETQRNKGNFPGRFSGRQFSNSRSEMNVSTLELGDSALYLCASSLLTHYNEQFFGPGTRLTVL.

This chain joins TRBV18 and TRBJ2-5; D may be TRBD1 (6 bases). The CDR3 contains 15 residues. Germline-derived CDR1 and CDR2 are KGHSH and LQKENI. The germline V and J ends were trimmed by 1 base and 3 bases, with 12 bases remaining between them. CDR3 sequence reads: CASSPRQGHEETQYF. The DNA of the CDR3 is TGTGCCAGCTCACCACGGCAGGGGCATGAAGAGACCCAGTACTTC.

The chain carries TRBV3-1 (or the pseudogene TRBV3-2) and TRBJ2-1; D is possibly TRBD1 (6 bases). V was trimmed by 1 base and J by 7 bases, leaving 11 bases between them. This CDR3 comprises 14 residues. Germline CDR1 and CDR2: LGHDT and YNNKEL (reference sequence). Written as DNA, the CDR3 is TGTGCCAGCAGCCAAGGGGGGCGTCGGAATGAGCAGTTCTTC. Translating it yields CASSQGGRRNEQFF.

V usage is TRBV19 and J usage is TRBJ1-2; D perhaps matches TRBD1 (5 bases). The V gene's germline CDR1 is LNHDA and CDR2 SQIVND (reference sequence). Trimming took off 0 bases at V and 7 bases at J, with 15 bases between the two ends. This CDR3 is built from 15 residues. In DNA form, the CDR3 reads TGTGCCAGTAGTATAGATCTGTACAGGAAAAGTGGCTACACCTTC. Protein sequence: CASSIDLYRKSGYTF.

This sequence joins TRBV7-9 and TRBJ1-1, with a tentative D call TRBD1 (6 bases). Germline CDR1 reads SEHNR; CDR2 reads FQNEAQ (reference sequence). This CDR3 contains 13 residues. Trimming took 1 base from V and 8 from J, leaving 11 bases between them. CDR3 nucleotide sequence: TGTGCCAGCAGCTTAGAGTTAGGGACAGAAGCTTTCTTT. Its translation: CASSLELGTEAFF.